These 5 T cell receptor beta chains were all obtained from the same sample, sequenced in a study of cytomegalovirus exposure and HLA in healthy donors. Primers included in the PCR were 60 Vbeta and 13 Jbeta primers. Clones were sequenced by immunoSEQ multiplex PCR, and TCRdb holds only the in-frame ones, with some missing. Of about 200,000 clones in the sample, over 75% were seen once. The sample comprised PBMCs. These receptor sequences come from a boy between 2 and 10 years old in good health and CMV-seronegative.

This chain joins TRBV4-3 and TRBJ2-5; D might be TRBD2 (6 bases). This CDR3 contains 17 residues. V was clipped by 0 bases and J by 2 bases, with 16 bases between them. Germline lookup yields CDR1 LGHNA and CDR2 YSLEER. The chain's CDR3 is CASSQERGIAVQETQYF. The DNA for the CDR3 is TGCGCCAGCAGCCAAGAGAGAGGTATAGCGGTTCAAGAGACCCAGTACTTC.

This clone was observed a few times. The DNA of the CDR3 is TGTGCCAGCAGCCAAGTCGGACTAGCGGGGGGCGATGAGCAGTTCTTC. This gives the protein CASSQVGLAGGDEQFF. The genes are TRBV4-2 and TRBJ2-1; TRBD2 aligns across 14 bases. From germline, CDR1 is LGHNA and CDR2 YNFKEQ. CDR3 length equals 16 residues. V shed 1 base and J 8 bases; nucleotides not matched to a gene: 4.

The genes are TRBV5-6 and TRBJ2-5; perhaps TRBD1 as D (5 bases). The CDR3 totals 14 residues. Trimming stripped 1 base from V and 0 bases from J, with 7 bases between. CDR1 is SGHDT, CDR2 YYEEEE, per germline. The CDR3 loop reads CASSLTRDQETQYF. In nucleotides, the CDR3 is TGTGCCAGCAGCTTGACCAGGGACCAAGAGACCCAGTACTTC.

This clone was counted a single time. The chain combines TRBV5-1 with TRBJ1-1; tentative D call: TRBD1 (5 bases). This CDR3 has 17 amino acids. V dropped 1 base and J dropped 0 bases, with 16 bases sitting between them. Germline-derived CDR1 and CDR2 are SGHRS and YFSETQ. CDR3 sequence reads: CASSLMESGFLNTEAFF. CDR3 sequence (DNA): TGCGCCAGCAGCTTGATGGAGTCAGGGTTTCTGAACACTGAAGCTTTCTTT.

CDR3 nucleotide sequence: TGTGCCAGCAGCCGAGCAGGGGCGCGTAGTGAAAAACTGTTTTTT. This encodes CASSRAGARSEKLFF. The chain employs TRBV11-2 and TRBJ1-4; a weak D match, TRBD1 (6 bases). Germline assignment: CDR1 SGHAT and CDR2 FQNNGV. CDR3 length: 15 residues. The V gene lost 5 bases and the J gene lost 7 bases, with 17 bases spanning the gap.